Each of the 24 T cell receptor beta chains below was sequenced from the same sample in a study of siplizumab effects on memory and regulatory T cells (dated by TCRdb to about 2019). The library was made by the immunoSEQ multiplex PCR assay. What TCRdb holds here is the immuneACCESS table cut down to in-frame rearrangements. Part of the clones is not present; checked against another copy, under half of the missing clones reflect an unresolved V gene, and the others are unexplained. This sample lists 70,000 to 100,000 clones; over 85% were detected once. The top ten constitute 5.5% to 7.5% of the sample. The sequencing input was CD8+ T cells sorted from blood. These receptors were collected from a human donor in good health.

The CDR3: CASSRTQGTEAFF. In nucleotides, the CDR3 is TGCGCCAGCAGCCGGACCCAGGGCACTGAAGCTTTCTTT. V usage is TRBV4-1 and J usage is TRBJ1-1, with D possibly matching TRBD1 (5 bases). Germline-derived CDR1 and CDR2 are MGHRA and YSYEKL. Trimming removed 4 bases from V and 4 bases from J, with 10 bases in between. This CDR3 comprises 13 residues.

The CDR3 DNA reads as TGTGCCAGCAGCAACTTACAGGGAAACACCGGGGAGCTGTTTTTT. Amino acids: CASSNLQGNTGELFF. The V and J genes are TRBV7-9 and TRBJ2-2, with D possibly being TRBD1 (6 bases). The CDR3 contains 15 residues. V lost 5 bases and J 2 bases, leaving 12 bases between the germline ends. CDR1 and CDR2 (germline): SEHNR, FQNEAQ (reference sequence). Based on the CDR3 plus reference TRBV7-9 and TRBJ2-2, the full variable domain is DTGVSQNPRHKITKRGQNVTFRCDPISEHNRLYWYRQTLGQGPEFLTYFQNEAQLEKSRLLSDRFSAERPKGSFSTLEIQRTEQGDSAMYLCASSNLQGNTGELFFGEGSRLTVL.

This clone has a single count. The chain is built from TRBV5-6 and TRBJ2-7; TRBD1 aligns across 9 bases. Germline CDR1 SGHDT, CDR2 YYEEEE. This CDR3 spans 14 amino acids. After removal of 4 bases from V and 3 bases from J, the junction contained 5 bases not matched to a gene. Here the CDR3 reads CASSGNRGLYEQYF. The CDR3, as DNA: TGTGCCAGCAGCGGAAACAGGGGGCTCTACGAGCAGTACTTC. Combining the CDR3 with reference TRBV5-6 and TRBJ2-7 gives the whole variable domain DAGVTQSPTHLIKTRGQQVTLRCSPKSGHDTVSWYQQALGQGPQFIFQYYEEEERQRGNFPDRFSGHQFPNYSSELNVNALLLGDSALYLCASSGNRGLYEQYFGPGTRLTVT.

The rearrangement joins TRBV6-1 to TRBJ2-7; TRBD1 matches 8 bases. Germline lookup yields CDR1 MNHNS and CDR2 SASEGT. V shed 4 bases, J shed 2 bases, and the junction held 7 bases outside the gene matches. The CDR3 covers 15 residues. CDR3 sequence reads: CASSGWTGYTYEQYF. The CDR3 region has the DNA TGTGCCAGCAGTGGCTGGACAGGGTATACCTACGAGCAGTACTTC.

V gene TRBV5-1 combines with J gene TRBJ2-1; D remains unclear. CDR1 is SGHRS, CDR2 YFSETQ, per germline. There are 15 residues in the CDR3. V lost 0 bases to trimming and J lost 2 bases, with 9 bases between them. The CDR3 loop is CASSLAKVAYNEQFF. CDR3 in DNA: TGCGCCAGCAGCTTGGCCAAGGTCGCCTACAATGAGCAGTTCTTC.

The chain's CDR3 is CASSLEPVGSPLHF. The CDR3 DNA follows: TGTGCCAGCAGCTTAGAGCCGGTAGGCTCACCCCTCCACTTT. The chain recombines TRBV7-2 with TRBJ1-6; D not certain. V lost 1 base to trimming and J lost 10 bases, with 11 bases between them. The germline V gene has CDR1 SGHTA and CDR2 FQGNSA. The CDR3 length is 14 residues.

This chain uses TRBV30 with TRBJ2-1, with TRBD2 matching 14 bases. This CDR3 has 14 amino acids. Germline CDR1 is GTSNPN and CDR2 is SVGIG (reference sequence). The junction had 3 bases not matched to a gene; V was cut back by 4 bases and J by 7 bases. The CDR3 is CAWTGTSGSNEQFF. The CDR3 region has the DNA TGTGCCTGGACCGGGACTAGCGGGAGTAATGAGCAGTTCTTC.

This clone came up once. This chain connects TRBV7-3 to TRBJ1-6; D may be TRBD1 (5 bases). The CDR3 has 13 amino acids. Germline V lookup: CDR1 SGHTA, CDR2 FQGTGA. The V end lost 5 bases, the J end lost 11 bases, and 13 bases lay between the germline ends. DNA for the CDR3: TGTGCCAGCAGCCACACAGGTTCTCCACCCCTCCACTTT. As protein: CASSHTGSPPLHF.

This chain joins TRBV13 and TRBJ2-2, with 8 bases matching TRBD1. CDR1 and CDR2 from the germline V gene are PRHDT and FYEKMQ (reference sequence). V shed 4 bases and J 4 bases; nucleotides not matched to a gene: 11. The CDR3 totals 17 residues. The CDR3 DNA sequence: TGTGCCAGCAGCTCAGGTGGACAGGGATCGGGCACCGGGGAGCTGTTTTTT. Its translation: CASSSGGQGSGTGELFF.

The chain carries TRBV5-1 and TRBJ2-1, with 7 bases identical to TRBD1. J lost 6 bases, V lost 0 bases, and 0 bases had no gene match. Germline V lookup: CDR1 SGHRS, CDR2 YFSETQ. This CDR3 is 13 amino acids long. In DNA form, the CDR3 reads TGCGCCAGCAGCTTGGGACAGGGCAATGAGCAGTTCTTC. Residues: CASSLGQGNEQFF.

The V and J genes are TRBV4-3 and TRBJ2-1, with TRBD2 matching over 12 bases. The trim removed 5 bases at V and 2 bases at J, leaving 7 bases unmatched. CDR1 is LGHNA and CDR2 is YSLEER in the germline V gene. This CDR3 spans 17 amino acids. For the CDR3, the DNA is TGCGCCAGCAGCTCCCTAGCGGGAGGGACCACCTACAATGAGCAGTTCTTC. Translating it yields CASSSLAGGTTYNEQFF.

The chain combines TRBV5-8 with TRBJ1-4, with TRBD1 matching over 7 bases. The CDR3 spans 16 residues. Trimming cost V 4 bases and J 0 bases; bases outside gene matches: 6. The germline gives CDR1 SGHTS, CDR2 YDEGEE. This chain's CDR3 is CASSPGTAPTNEKLFF. In nucleotides, the CDR3 is TGTGCCAGCAGCCCCGGGACAGCCCCAACTAATGAAAAACTGTTTTTT.

The count of this clone is one. The genes are TRBV14 and TRBJ2-7; D uncertain. The CDR3 is 17 amino acids. From germline, CDR1 is SGHDN and CDR2 FVKESK. Trimming took 0 bases from V and 0 from J, leaving 15 bases between them. CDR3 bases: TGTGCCAGCAGCCAAGATGGGCCGGCAACCACCTCCTACGAGCAGTACTTC. This translates into CASSQDGPATTSYEQYF.

V gene TRBV5-1 combines with J gene TRBJ2-1; TRBD1 aligns across 7 bases. Trimming cost V 3 bases and J 3 bases; bases outside gene matches: 6. The CDR3 is 15 amino acids. Per germline, CDR1 SGHRS and CDR2 YFSETQ. CDR3 sequence reads: CASSSGQKYYNEQFF. In nucleotides, the CDR3 is TGCGCCAGCAGCTCGGGACAGAAGTACTACAATGAGCAGTTCTTC.

The chain uses TRBV7-9 and TRBJ2-1; the match to TRBD2 covers 8 bases. CDR3 length: 14 amino acids. Germline CDR1 reads SEHNR; CDR2 reads FQNEAQ (reference sequence). With 5 bases clipped from V and 8 bases from J, the junction kept 8 bases outside the gene matches. The CDR3 region is CASSVGLGVDEQFF. The CDR3 DNA sequence: TGTGCCAGCAGCGTGGGACTAGGAGTCGATGAGCAGTTCTTC. Full variable domain (outside the CDR3, taken from reference TRBV7-9 and TRBJ2-1): DTGVSQNPRHKITKRGQNVTFRCDPISEHNRLYWYRQTLGQGPEFLTYFQNEAQLEKSRLLSDRFSAERPKGSFSTLEIQRTEQGDSAMYLCASSVGLGVDEQFFGPGTRLTVL.

The V call is TRBV9, the J call TRBJ1-5; a possible D gene is TRBD1 (5 bases). Germline CDR1 reads SGDLS; CDR2 reads YYNGEE. Trimming left V 4 bases short and J 4 bases short, with 9 bases between. The CDR3 is made up of 13 amino acids. This CDR3 is CASSPGGNQPQHF. The DNA of the CDR3 is TGTGCCAGCAGCCCGGGGGGGAATCAGCCCCAGCATTTT.

The rearrangement links TRBV18 to TRBJ1-1, with 7 bases lining up with TRBD1. The J segment lost 3 bases and the V segment lost 1 base, leaving 2 bases of the junction unmatched. This CDR3 contains 14 residues. Germline CDR1 is KGHSH and CDR2 is LQKENI. CDR3 sequence (DNA): TGTGCCAGCTCACCACGGGACAGCGACACTGAAGCTTTCTTT. Its translation: CASSPRDSDTEAFF.

V usage is TRBV11-3 and J usage is TRBJ2-1; the D gene is possibly TRBD2 (5 bases). CDR3 length equals 15 residues. V gave up 3 bases and J gave up 2 bases, with 11 bases separating them. The germline CDR1 and CDR2 sequences are SGHNT and YENEEA. The CDR3 DNA is TGTGCCAGCAGCTTGGAACTGGGAGCCTACAATGAGCAGTTCTTC. Translating gives CASSLELGAYNEQFF. Drawing the rest from reference TRBV11-3 and TRBJ2-1, the complete variable domain is EAGVVQSPRYKIIEKKQPVAFWCNPISGHNTLYWYLQNLGQGPELLIRYENEEAVDDSQLPKDRFSAERLKGVDSTLKIQPAELGDSAVYLCASSLELGAYNEQFFGPGTRLTVL.

The rearrangement links TRBV19 to TRBJ1-2, with TRBD1 matching over 8 bases. Germline CDR1 and CDR2: LNHDA and SQIVND (reference sequence). Trimming took 5 bases from V and 5 from J; bases not matched to a gene: 10. The CDR3 extends over 15 amino acids. The CDR3 sequence is CASSPGQGSRYGYTF. DNA for the CDR3: TGTGCCAGTAGTCCTGGACAGGGATCCCGATATGGCTACACCTTC.

This chain uses TRBV4-1 with TRBJ2-5, with 12 nucleotides matching TRBD2. The tail of the sequence fits TRBJ2-7 better, so the J call may be wrong. Per germline, CDR1 MGHRA and CDR2 YSYEKL. The CDR3 totals 19 residues. The CDR3 DNA sequence: TGCGCCAGCAGCCAAGATGCTAGCGGGAGGGCCTTGGGGTCCTACGAGCAGTACTTC. Its translation is CASSQDASGRALGSYEQYF.

The V call is TRBV4-1, the J call TRBJ1-1; a weak D match, TRBD1 (6 bases). The CDR3 length is 14 residues. Germline CDR1 and CDR2: MGHRA and YSYEKL. V was trimmed by 3 bases and J by 1 base, leaving 9 bases between them. The CDR3 sequence: CASSQWGANTEAFF. Here the CDR3 DNA reads TGCGCCAGCAGCCAGTGGGGGGCGAACACTGAAGCTTTCTTT.

The chain has TRBV5-1 and TRBJ1-2; D unresolved. Looked up from germline, CDR1 is SGHRS and CDR2 is YFSETQ. This CDR3 comprises 13 residues. V lost 0 bases and J 4 bases, leaving 7 bases between the germline ends. The CDR3 reads CASSLEGIYGYTF. The CDR3 DNA reads as TGCGCCAGCAGCTTGGAGGGTATCTATGGCTACACCTTC.

The chain carries TRBV11-2 and TRBJ2-1; D perhaps matches TRBD1 (6 bases). The length of the CDR3 is 15 residues. CDR1 and CDR2 (germline): SGHAT, FQNNGV. Trimming removed 4 bases at V and 2 bases at J, with 12 bases between. CDR3 DNA sequence: TGTGCCAGCAGCTCACGACAGGCGCCCTACAATGAGCAGTTCTTC. Amino acid sequence: CASSSRQAPYNEQFF.

This sequence joins TRBV10-3 and TRBJ2-7; D uncertain. This CDR3 comprises 13 residues. V was shortened by 2 bases and J by 1 base, with 6 bases between the two germline ends. In germline, CDR1 is ENHRY, CDR2 SYGVKD. The CDR3 loop is CAISEGSSYEQYF. CDR3 nucleotide sequence: TGTGCCATCAGTGAGGGCTCGTCCTACGAGCAGTACTTC.